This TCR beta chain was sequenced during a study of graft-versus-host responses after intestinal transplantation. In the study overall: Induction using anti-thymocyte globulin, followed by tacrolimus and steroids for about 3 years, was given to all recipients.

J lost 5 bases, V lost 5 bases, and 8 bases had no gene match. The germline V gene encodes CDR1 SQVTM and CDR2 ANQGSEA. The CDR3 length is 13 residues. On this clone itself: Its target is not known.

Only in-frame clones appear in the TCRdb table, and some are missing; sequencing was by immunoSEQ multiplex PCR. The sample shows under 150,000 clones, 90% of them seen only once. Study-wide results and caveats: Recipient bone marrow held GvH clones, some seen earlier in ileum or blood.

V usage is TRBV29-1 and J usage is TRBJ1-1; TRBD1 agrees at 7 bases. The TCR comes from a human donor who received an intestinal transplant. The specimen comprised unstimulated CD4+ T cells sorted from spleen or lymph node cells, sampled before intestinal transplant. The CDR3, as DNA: TGCAGCGTTAAGACAGGGAAAGGTACTGAAGCTTTCTTT. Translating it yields CSVKTGKGTEAFF.